This TCR beta chain emerged from a study of Graves' ophthalmopathy and Graves' hyperthyroidism. RNA transcripts provided the template for amplifying TCR beta CDR3 regions. Second-round multiplex PCR came after a first-round RT-PCR that employed HTBI primers. MiXCR, applied by TCRdb to the multiplex PCR reads, yields one record per CDR3 protein. The sample holds hundreds of thousands of distinct CDR3 sequences, 22% seen once. Many counts were recorded for this clonotype. As yet, its antigen is unknown. Points from the study as a whole: Ophthalmopathy progression was predicted by the model at less than 71% sensitivity and under 75% specificity. Ophthalmopathy could be told apart from stable hyperthyroidism by a 13-signature model (approximately 90% sensitivity, around 84% specificity).

Other autoimmune diseases, uncontrolled infections, pregnancy and lactation each led to patient exclusion. Diagnostic conclusions were grounded in clinical symptoms, serum thyroxine, TRAb, thyroid ultrasound and orbital computed tomography. The germline V gene encodes CDR1 MNHEY and CDR2 SVGEGT. Trimming shortened V by 6 bases and J by 4 bases, and 12 bases separated the two germline ends. This CDR3 comprises 13 residues. Material for sequencing was peripheral blood. This sequence originates from a woman between 18 and 29 years old with stable Graves' hyperthyroidism. Some clones in this sample may be carry-over from other donors' samples. V and J are TRBV6-2 or TRBV6-3 and TRBJ1-1, with unresolved D. The CDR3 loop reads CASSREFSTEAFF. The CDR3 DNA reads TGTGCCAGCAGCCGAGAGTTTTCCACTGAAGCTTTCTTT.